The TCR beta chain described here comes from a study of blood T cells in healthy people across ages. With a J-beta primer mix and a sample-barcoded 5' primer, a second PCR ran 7 to 11 cycles. A single record per CDR3 protein comes from TCRdb applying MiXCR to the 5' RACE reads. Among 800,000 or so distinct CDR3 sequences listed, roughly 25% were seen once. CDR3 length: 14 amino acids. CDR1 KGHSH and CDR2 LQKENI come from the germline V gene. Regarding this clonotype: A junction boundary mismatches the germline segment, possibly from a read error.

The same data also contributed to another study, on T cells of mothers and their children.

Specimen: blood. This sequence was found in a boy aged 10-17 years in good health. The chain employs TRBV18 and TRBJ1-1; D gene unclear. CDR3 sequence reads: CASAPRGEATEAFF. The CDR3 coding sequence is TGTGCCAGCGCCCCCCGCGGGGAGGCGACTGAAGCCTTCTTT.